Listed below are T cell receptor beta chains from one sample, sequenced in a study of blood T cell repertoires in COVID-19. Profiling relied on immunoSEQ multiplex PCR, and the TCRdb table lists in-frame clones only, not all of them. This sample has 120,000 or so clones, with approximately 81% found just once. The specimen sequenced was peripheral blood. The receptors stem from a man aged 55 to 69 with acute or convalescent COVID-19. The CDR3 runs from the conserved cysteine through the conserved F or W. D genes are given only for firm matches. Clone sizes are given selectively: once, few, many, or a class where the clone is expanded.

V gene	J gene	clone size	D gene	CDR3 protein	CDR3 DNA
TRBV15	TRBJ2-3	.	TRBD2	CATTIMGRVTDTQYF	TGTGCCACCACCATTATGGGGAGGGTGACAGATACGCAGTATTTT
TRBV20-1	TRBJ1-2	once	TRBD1	CSASAGGQGDYGYTF	TGCAGTGCTAGTGCCGGGGGACAGGGTGACTATGGCTACACCTTC
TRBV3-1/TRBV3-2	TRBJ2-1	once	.	CASSQSLLANEQFF	TGTGCCAGCAGCCAATCCTTACTAGCCAATGAGCAGTTCTTC
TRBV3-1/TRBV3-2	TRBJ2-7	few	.	CASSQDDRSPYEQYF	TGTGCCAGCAGCCAAGATGACAGATCACCCTACGAGCAGTACTTC
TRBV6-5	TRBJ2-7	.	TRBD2	CASRYSGGTYEQYF	TGTGCCAGCAGGTACAGCGGGGGCACCTACGAGCAGTACTTC
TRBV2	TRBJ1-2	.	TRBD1	CASSSGQGVVPDTF	TGTGCCAGCAGCTCCGGACAGGGTGTTGTCCCTGACACCTTC
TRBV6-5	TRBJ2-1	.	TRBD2	CASGAVAGGSNEQFF	TGTGCCAGCGGGGCCGTCGCGGGGGGCTCGAATGAGCAGTTCTTC
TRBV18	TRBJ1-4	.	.	CASSDQGNEKLFF	TGTGCCAGCTCGGACCAGGGTAATGAAAAACTGTTTTTT
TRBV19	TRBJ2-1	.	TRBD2	CASSIGVLAGVDEQFF	TGTGCCAGTAGTATTGGAGTACTAGCGGGAGTGGATGAGCAGTTCTTC
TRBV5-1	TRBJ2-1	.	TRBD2	CASSLTGGSYNEQFF	TGCGCCAGCAGCTTGACGGGGGGCTCCTACAATGAGCAGTTCTTC
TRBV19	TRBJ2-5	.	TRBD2	CASRELSGGRAQYF	TGTGCCAGTAGAGAACTTTCTGGGGGGAGGGCCCAGTACTTC
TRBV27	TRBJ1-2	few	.	CASSLSLPGNYGYTF	TGTGCCAGCAGTTTATCACTTCCAGGGAACTATGGCTACACCTTC
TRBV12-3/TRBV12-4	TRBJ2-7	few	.	CASSPDWFYEQYF	TGTGCCAGCAGCCCGGACTGGTTTTACGAGCAGTACTTC
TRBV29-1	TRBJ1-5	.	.	CSAGDNTNQPQHF	TGCAGCGCTGGGGACAATACGAATCAGCCCCAGCATTTT